What follows are 26 T cell receptor beta chains derived from one specimen sequenced in a study of T-cell memory formation after mild COVID-19. TCRdb independently ran MiXCR on the 5' RACE reads; one entry per CDR3 protein. The sample lists around 320,000 distinct CDR3 sequences; over 11% were seen once. Input material: PBMCs or a T cell subset sorted from them (not recorded which). The receptors originated from a man aged 18 to 35 who had mild COVID-19 (a few samples of this study predate the infection). Cell type and time point are not known.

This clonotype was seen more than once but under ten times. This sequence joins TRBV6-1 and TRBJ1-5; 8 positions agree with TRBD1. CDR3 length: 13 residues. Germline V CDR1 and CDR2: MNHNS, SASEGT. V shed 4 bases, J shed 9 bases, and the junction held 5 bases outside the gene matches. This CDR3 is CASSGDRGRPQHF. In DNA form, the CDR3 reads TGTGCCAGCAGTGGTGACAGGGGACGGCCCCAGCATTTT.

The rearrangement uses TRBV5-5 and TRBJ2-7; D possibly corresponds to TRBD2 (5 bases). The CDR3 is 12 residues long. Germline CDR1 is SGHKS and CDR2 is YYEKEE (reference sequence). Trimming took 1 base from V and 7 from J, leaving 9 bases between them. The CDR3 reads CASSLSRGEQYV. CDR3 DNA: TGTGCCAGCAGCTTGTCCCGGGGAGAGCAGTACGTC.

This clonotype was recorded a few times. V and J are TRBV20-1 and TRBJ2-1; 11 positions agree with TRBD2. Germline V gene data show CDR1 as DFQATT and CDR2 as SNEGSKA (reference sequence). J lost 0 bases, V lost 5 bases, and 6 bases had no gene match. The CDR3 runs 16 residues. The CDR3 DNA follows: TGCAGTGCTCACTTAGCGGGGGGGAGCTCCTACAATGAGCAGTTCTTC. Encoded protein: CSAHLAGGSSYNEQFF.

The rearrangement uses TRBV5-1 and TRBJ1-1; the match to TRBD1 covers 7 bases. This CDR3 has 15 residues. The V gene end was trimmed by 4 bases and the J gene end by 4 bases; junction bases not matched to a gene: 10. Germline-derived CDR1 and CDR2 are SGHRS and YFSETQ. The CDR3 loop reads CASSRRGQKSTEAFF. As DNA, the CDR3 is TGCGCCAGCAGCCGCCGGGGACAGAAGAGCACTGAAGCTTTCTTT. The variable domain in full, with the rest retrieved from reference TRBV5-1 and TRBJ1-1, is KAGVTQTPRYLIKTRGQQVTLSCSPISGHRSVSWYQQTPGQGLQFLFEYFSETQRNKGNFPGRFSGRQFSNSRSEMNVSTLELGDSALYLCASSRRGQKSTEAFFGQGTRLTVV.

This clonotype has ten or more counts. This chain joins TRBV24-1 and TRBJ2-7; D is undetermined. The CDR3 extends over 15 amino acids. V was trimmed by 0 bases and J by 2 bases, leaving 10 bases between them. Germline-derived CDR1 and CDR2 are KGHDR and SFDVKD. The CDR3 DNA follows: TGTGCCACCAGTGATTTGCAAGTTCAGCCCTACGAGCAGTACGTC. It encodes CATSDLQVQPYEQYV.

The rearrangement links TRBV27 to TRBJ1-4; unclear D gene. Germline CDR1 and CDR2: MNHEY and SMNVEV (reference sequence). This CDR3 region has 13 residues. Trimming stripped 4 bases from V and 7 bases from J, with 10 bases between. CDR3 amino acids: CASSSPYFEKLFF. In DNA, the CDR3 is TGTGCCAGCAGTTCTCCATACTTTGAAAAACTGTTTTTT. Combining the CDR3 with reference TRBV27 and TRBJ1-4 gives the whole variable domain EAQVTQNPRYLITVTGKKLTVTCSQNMNHEYMSWYRQDPGLGLRQIYYSMNVEVTDKGDVPEGYKVSRKEKRNFPLILESPSPNQTSLYFCASSSPYFEKLFFGSGTQLSVL.

The chain employs TRBV7-2 and TRBJ2-3, with D possibly being TRBD2 (6 bases). Germline V CDR1 and CDR2: SGHTA, FQGNSA. CDR3 length equals 15 residues. V was trimmed by 4 bases and J by 1 base, leaving 12 bases between them. CDR3 DNA sequence: TGTGCCAGCAGCTCGACTAGAGCGGGCACAGATACGCAGTATTTT. It encodes CASSSTRAGTDTQYF. Together with reference TRBV7-2 and TRBJ2-3, the CDR3 gives the full variable domain: GAGVSQSPSNKVTEKGKDVELRCDPISGHTALYWYRQSLGQGLEFLIYFQGNSAPDKSGLPSDRFSAERTGGSVSTLTIQRTQQEDSAVYLCASSSTRAGTDTQYFGPGTRLTVL.

The V call is TRBV4-3, the J call TRBJ1-4; D is ambiguous. V was trimmed by 0 bases and J by 7 bases, leaving 12 bases between them. The CDR3 has 15 amino acids. The V gene's germline CDR1 is LGHNA and CDR2 YSLEER. DNA for the CDR3: TGCGCCAGCAGCCAAGAGCAAGGTTTAATTGAAAAACTGTTTTTT. Amino acid sequence: CASSQEQGLIEKLFF.

The chain links TRBV23-1 to TRBJ2-1, with a possible D match to TRBD1 (6 bases). TRBV23-1 is an ORF, and what it does is uncertain. The CDR3 runs 16 residues. V was pared by 4 bases and J by 0 bases, with 13 bases between. CDR3 sequence reads: CASSPLGQLSYNEQFF. The CDR3 coding sequence is TGCGCCAGCAGTCCCCTTGGACAGCTCTCCTACAATGAGCAGTTCTTC.

This clonotype showed up many times. CDR3 protein: CASSFETGTVSSYNEQFF. CDR3 nucleotides: TGTGCCAGCAGTTTTGAGACCGGGACAGTGAGCTCCTACAATGAGCAGTTCTTC. The chain has TRBV12-3 or TRBV12-4 and TRBJ2-1, with 7 bases that match TRBD1. V lost 3 bases and J lost 0; bases outside the gene matches: 11. The CDR3 contains 18 residues.

There are many counts of this clonotype. The V call is TRBV6-1, the J call TRBJ1-1, with D uncertain. V was trimmed by 2 bases and J by 1 base, leaving 5 bases between them. This CDR3 is built from 13 residues. Germline V gives CDR1 MNHNS, CDR2 SASEGT. This CDR3 reads CASSESGNTEAFF. CDR3 in DNA: TGTGCCAGCAGTGAATCCGGGAACACTGAAGCTTTCTTT.

The chain is built from TRBV6-6 and TRBJ1-3; a possible D gene is TRBD1 (5 bases). The CDR3 spans 16 residues. V was clipped by 2 bases and J by 4 bases, with 15 bases between them. Germline V gives CDR1 MNHNY, CDR2 SVGAGI (reference sequence). CDR3 sequence: CASSYEAQALGNTIYF. Here the CDR3 DNA reads TGTGCCAGCAGTTACGAGGCACAGGCCCTGGGAAACACCATATATTTT.

There are a few counts of this clonotype. The gene calls are TRBV19 and TRBJ2-5; D may be TRBD2 (5 bases). This CDR3 has 15 amino acids. CDR1 and CDR2 (germline): LNHDA, SQIVND (reference sequence). The ends were cut back, 7 bases at V and 1 base at J, with 16 bases in the middle. The CDR3 protein is CASKGGAHLQETQYF. The CDR3 DNA reads as TGTGCCAGTAAAGGAGGCGCCCACCTCCAAGAGACCCAGTACTTC.

The gene calls are TRBV11-2 and TRBJ2-1, with 7 positions matching TRBD2. Germline V gene lookup returns CDR1 SGHAT and CDR2 FQNNGV. Losses at the gene ends were 4 bases for V and 3 bases for J; bases not matched to a gene: 6. The CDR3 length is 15 residues. The CDR3: CASSSTAGIYNEQFF. The CDR3 DNA reads TGTGCCAGCAGCTCCACAGCGGGGATCTACAATGAGCAGTTCTTC.

This chain uses TRBV6-5 with TRBJ2-1; TRBD2 agrees at 7 bases. Germline CDR1 MNHEY, CDR2 SVGAGI. This CDR3 has 14 amino acids. Trimming cost V 8 bases and J 4 bases; bases outside gene matches: 8. Here the CDR3 reads CASAPGGGYNEQFF. CDR3 DNA sequence: TGTGCCAGCGCCCCAGGCGGGGGTTACAATGAGCAGTTCTTC.

This chain joins TRBV6-2 or TRBV6-3 and TRBJ2-5; possibly TRBD2 for D (7 bases). This CDR3 is 16 amino acids long. Germline V gene data show CDR1 as MNHEY and CDR2 as SVGEGT. The germline V and J ends were trimmed by 3 bases and 4 bases, with 18 bases remaining between them. CDR3 nucleotide sequence: TGTGCCAGCAGTTATAGTAAGGGGGGGGTCCGAGAGACCCAGTACTTC. Its translation is CASSYSKGGVRETQYF.

This chain links TRBV6-5 with TRBJ1-6; possible D gene TRBD1, 6 bases. V was shortened by 4 bases and J by 7 bases, with 17 bases between the two germline ends. The length of the CDR3 is 16 residues. CDR1 is MNHEY and CDR2 is SVGAGI in the germline V gene. The CDR3 sequence is CASSSRGPLRNSPLHF. In DNA, the CDR3 is TGTGCCAGCAGTTCCAGGGGTCCATTGCGGAATTCACCCCTCCACTTT.

This clonotype was counted a few times. This rearrangement joins TRBV4-2 to TRBJ2-1; D not certain. The V end lost 0 bases, the J end lost 1 base, and 10 bases lay between the germline ends. Germline CDR1 is LGHNA and CDR2 is YNFKEQ. The CDR3 is 16 amino acids. The CDR3 bases are TGTGCCAGCAGCCAAGACTGGGATTTTTCCTACAATGAGCAGTTCTTC. Translation: CASSQDWDFSYNEQFF.

The chain links TRBV18 to TRBJ1-1; TRBD1 might be the D (6 bases). The CDR3 loop spans 11 amino acids. Germline loops: CDR1 KGHSH, CDR2 LQKENI. Trimming removed 3 bases from V and 9 bases from J, with 8 bases in between. The CDR3 sequence: CASSPDRKAFF. CDR3 bases: TGTGCCAGCTCACCGGACAGAAAAGCTTTCTTT.

This clonotype was seen repeatedly, ten times or more. The chain joins TRBV7-2 to TRBJ2-3; a possible D gene is TRBD2 (5 bases). The CDR3 spans 14 residues. Trimming stripped 2 bases from V and 3 bases from J, with 9 bases between. CDR1 and CDR2 (germline): SGHTA, FQGNSA. CDR3 nucleotides: TGTGCCAGCAGCTTACTAGCCGGAACAGATACGCAGTATTTT. This gives the protein CASSLLAGTDTQYF.

This clonotype has just a few counts. The chain couples TRBV12-3 or TRBV12-4 to TRBJ1-5; D remains ambiguous. V shed 5 bases and J shed 7 bases, with 12 bases lying between them. This CDR3 has 13 amino acids. Here the CDR3 reads CASSRLGGQPQHF. The CDR3 DNA sequence: TGTGCCAGCAGTCGCCTTGGTGGCCAGCCCCAGCATTTT.

The chain is built from TRBV4-1 and TRBJ1-1; no clear D gene. Trimming left V 1 base short and J 2 bases short, with 11 bases between. This CDR3 contains 15 residues. Germline-derived CDR1 and CDR2 are MGHRA and YSYEKL. The CDR3 DNA reads as TGCGCCAGCAGCCAAGCAAGACTGACCAACACTGAAGCTTTCTTT. Amino acid sequence: CASSQARLTNTEAFF.

The chain is built from TRBV20-1 and TRBJ2-5; no reliable D call. The CDR3 covers 15 residues. Germline lookup yields CDR1 DFQATT and CDR2 SNEGSKA (reference sequence). V was clipped by 3 bases and J by 1 base, with 15 bases between them. CDR3 in amino acids: CSARPWSSPQETQYF. The CDR3 coding sequence is TGCAGTGCTAGGCCATGGAGTAGCCCCCAAGAGACCCAGTACTTC.

This clonotype has only a few counts. The J gene is TRBJ2-3, the V gene TRBV10-3; 7 bases map to TRBD2. There are 17 residues in the CDR3. Germline CDR1 reads ENHRY; CDR2 reads SYGVKD. V was pared by 4 bases and J by 0 bases, with 10 bases of the junction left unmatched. CDR3 loop: CAISGPSSGLSTDTQYF. The CDR3 DNA sequence: TGTGCCATCAGTGGCCCCTCTAGCGGCTTAAGCACAGATACGCAGTATTTT.

This clonotype occurred a few times. The V call is TRBV7-9, the J call TRBJ1-5; 9 nucleotides match TRBD1. The CDR3 loop spans 14 amino acids. Looked up from germline, CDR1 is SEHNR and CDR2 is FQNEAQ (reference sequence). With 3 bases clipped from V and 7 bases from J, the junction kept 4 bases outside the gene matches. This CDR3 reads CASSLGQGTQPQHF. For the CDR3, the DNA is TGTGCCAGCAGCTTGGGACAGGGCACGCAGCCCCAGCATTTT.

This sequence joins TRBV12-3 or TRBV12-4 and TRBJ1-1; D is possibly TRBD1 (5 bases). Trimming removed 6 bases from V and 7 bases from J, with 21 bases in between. This CDR3 spans 15 amino acids. The CDR3: CASRRAGRDALEAFF. In nucleotides, the CDR3 is TGTGCCAGCAGGCGGGCCGGTAGGGACGCCCTTGAAGCTTTCTTT.